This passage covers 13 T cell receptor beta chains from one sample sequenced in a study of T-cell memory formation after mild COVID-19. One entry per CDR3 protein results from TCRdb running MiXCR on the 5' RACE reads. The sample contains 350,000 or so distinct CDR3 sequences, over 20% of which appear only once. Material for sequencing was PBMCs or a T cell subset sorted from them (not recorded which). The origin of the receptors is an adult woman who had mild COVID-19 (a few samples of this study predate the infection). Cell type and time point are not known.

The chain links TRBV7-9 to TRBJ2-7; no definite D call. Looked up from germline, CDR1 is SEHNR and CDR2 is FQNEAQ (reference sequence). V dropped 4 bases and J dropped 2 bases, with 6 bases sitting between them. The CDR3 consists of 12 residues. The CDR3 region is CASSSRAYEQYF. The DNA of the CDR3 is TGTGCCAGCAGCTCTAGAGCCTACGAGCAGTACTTC. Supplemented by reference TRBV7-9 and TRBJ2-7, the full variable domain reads DTGVSQNPRHKITKRGQNVTFRCDPISEHNRLYWYRQTLGQGPEFLTYFQNEAQLEKSRLLSDRFSAERPKGSFSTLEIQRTEQGDSAMYLCASSSRAYEQYFGPGTRLTVT.

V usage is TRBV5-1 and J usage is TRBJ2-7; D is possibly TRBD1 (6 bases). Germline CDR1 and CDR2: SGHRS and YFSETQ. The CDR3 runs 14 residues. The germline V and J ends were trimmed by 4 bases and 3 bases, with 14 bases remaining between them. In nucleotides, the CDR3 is TGCGCCAGCAGCAAAGACAGGAACTACTACGAGCAGTACTTC. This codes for CASSKDRNYYEQYF. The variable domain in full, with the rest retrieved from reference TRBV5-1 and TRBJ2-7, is KAGVTQTPRYLIKTRGQQVTLSCSPISGHRSVSWYQQTPGQGLQFLFEYFSETQRNKGNFPGRFSGRQFSNSRSEMNVSTLELGDSALYLCASSKDRNYYEQYFGPGTRLTVT.

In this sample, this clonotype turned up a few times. The CDR3, as DNA: TGTGCCAGCAGCTCGACACATAGCAATCAGCCCCAGCATTTT. Encoded protein: CASSSTHSNQPQHF. The rearrangement links TRBV7-9 to TRBJ1-5; D is ambiguous. Trimming took off 4 bases at V and 0 bases at J, with 7 bases between the two ends. Germline V CDR1 and CDR2: SEHNR, FQNEAQ (reference sequence). This CDR3 spans 14 amino acids.

CDR3 amino acids: CASSLSIDSPLHF. The CDR3 DNA follows: TGTGCCAGCAGCTTATCTATTGATTCACCCCTCCACTTT. This rearrangement joins TRBV11-2 to TRBJ1-6; unclear D gene. Germline V gives CDR1 SGHAT, CDR2 FQNNGV. The V end was cut by 2 bases, the J end by 8 bases, with 7 bases between. The CDR3 is made up of 13 amino acids.

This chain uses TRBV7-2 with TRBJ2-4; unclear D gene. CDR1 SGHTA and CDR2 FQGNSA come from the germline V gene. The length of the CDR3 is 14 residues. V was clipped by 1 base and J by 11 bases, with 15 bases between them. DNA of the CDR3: TGTGCCAGCAGCTTAGGCCCAGACAAAATAGTTCAGTACTTC. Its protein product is CASSLGPDKIVQYF.

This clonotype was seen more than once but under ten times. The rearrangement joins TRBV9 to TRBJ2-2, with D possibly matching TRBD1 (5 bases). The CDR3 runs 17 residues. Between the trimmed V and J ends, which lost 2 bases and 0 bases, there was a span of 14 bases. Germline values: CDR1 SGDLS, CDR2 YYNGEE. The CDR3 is CASSVPRQSANTGELFF. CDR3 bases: TGTGCCAGCAGCGTCCCCAGACAGTCCGCGAACACCGGGGAGCTGTTTTTT.

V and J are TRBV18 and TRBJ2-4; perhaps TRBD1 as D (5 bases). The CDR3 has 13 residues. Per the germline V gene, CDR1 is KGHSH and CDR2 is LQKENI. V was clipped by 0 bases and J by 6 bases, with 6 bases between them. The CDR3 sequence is CASSPPGANIQYF. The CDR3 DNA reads TGTGCCAGCTCACCACCAGGGGCAAACATTCAGTACTTC.

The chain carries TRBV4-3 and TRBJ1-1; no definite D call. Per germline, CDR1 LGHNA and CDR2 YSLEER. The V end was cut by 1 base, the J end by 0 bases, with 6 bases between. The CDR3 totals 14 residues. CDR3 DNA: TGCGCCAGCAGCCAAGGGCCTATGAACACTGAAGCTTTCTTT. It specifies CASSQGPMNTEAFF.

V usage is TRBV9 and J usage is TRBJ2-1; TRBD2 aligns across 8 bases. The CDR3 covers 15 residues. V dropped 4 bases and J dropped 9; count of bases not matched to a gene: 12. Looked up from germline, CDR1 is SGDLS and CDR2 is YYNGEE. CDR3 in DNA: TGTGCCAGCAGCACCGGGGGGGCGTATTTTGTTGAGCAGTTCTTC. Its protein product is CASSTGGAYFVEQFF.

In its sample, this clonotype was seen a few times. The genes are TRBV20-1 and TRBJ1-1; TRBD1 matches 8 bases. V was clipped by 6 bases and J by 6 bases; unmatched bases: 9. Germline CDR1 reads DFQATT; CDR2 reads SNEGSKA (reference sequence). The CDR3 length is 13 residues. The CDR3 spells CSARGQGRAEAFF. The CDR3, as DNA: TGCAGTGCCCGCGGACAGGGAAGGGCTGAAGCTTTCTTT.

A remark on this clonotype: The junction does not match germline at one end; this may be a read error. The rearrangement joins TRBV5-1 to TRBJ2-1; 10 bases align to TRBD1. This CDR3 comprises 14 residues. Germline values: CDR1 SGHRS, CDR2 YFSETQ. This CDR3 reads CDSSRGTGEDEQFF. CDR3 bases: TGCGACAGCAGCAGGGGGACAGGGGAGGATGAGCAGTTCTTC.

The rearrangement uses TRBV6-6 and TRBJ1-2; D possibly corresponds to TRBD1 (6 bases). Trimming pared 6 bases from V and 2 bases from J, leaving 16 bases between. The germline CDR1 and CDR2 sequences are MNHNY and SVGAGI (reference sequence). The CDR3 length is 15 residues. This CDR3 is CASSNDRRKNYGYTF. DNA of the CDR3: TGTGCCAGCAGCAATGACAGGCGAAAAAACTATGGCTACACCTTC.

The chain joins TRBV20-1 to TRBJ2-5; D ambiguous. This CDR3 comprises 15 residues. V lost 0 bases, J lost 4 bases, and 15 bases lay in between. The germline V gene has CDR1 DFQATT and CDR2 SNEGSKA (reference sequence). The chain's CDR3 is CSARDLLRLGETQYF. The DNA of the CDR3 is TGCAGTGCTAGAGATCTCTTGAGGCTCGGAGAGACCCAGTACTTC.